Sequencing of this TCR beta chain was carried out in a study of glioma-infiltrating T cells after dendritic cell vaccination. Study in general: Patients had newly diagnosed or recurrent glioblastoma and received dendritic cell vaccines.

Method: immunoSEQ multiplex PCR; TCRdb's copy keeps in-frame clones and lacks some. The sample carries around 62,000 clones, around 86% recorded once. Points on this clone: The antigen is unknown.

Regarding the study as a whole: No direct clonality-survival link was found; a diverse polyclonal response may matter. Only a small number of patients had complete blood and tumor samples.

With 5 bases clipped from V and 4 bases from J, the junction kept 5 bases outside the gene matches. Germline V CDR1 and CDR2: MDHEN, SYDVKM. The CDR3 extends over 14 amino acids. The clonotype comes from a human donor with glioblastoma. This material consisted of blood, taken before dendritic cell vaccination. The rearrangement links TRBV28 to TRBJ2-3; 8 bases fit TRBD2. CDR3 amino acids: CASSPTSVADTQYF. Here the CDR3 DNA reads TGTGCCAGCAGTCCGACTAGCGTAGCAGATACGCAGTATTTT.